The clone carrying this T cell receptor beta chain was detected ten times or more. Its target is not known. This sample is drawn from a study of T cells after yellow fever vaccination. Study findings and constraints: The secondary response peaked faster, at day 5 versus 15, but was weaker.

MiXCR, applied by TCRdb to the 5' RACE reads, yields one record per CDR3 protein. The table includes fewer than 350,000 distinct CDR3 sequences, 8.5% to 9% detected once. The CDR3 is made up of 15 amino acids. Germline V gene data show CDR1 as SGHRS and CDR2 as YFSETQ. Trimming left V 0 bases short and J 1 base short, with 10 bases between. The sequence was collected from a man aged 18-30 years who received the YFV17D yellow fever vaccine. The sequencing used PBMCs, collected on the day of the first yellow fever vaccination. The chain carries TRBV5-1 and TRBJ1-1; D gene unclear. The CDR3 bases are TGCGCCAGCAGCTTGGGATACGGAGGGAACACTGAAGCTTTCTTT. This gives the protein CASSLGYGGNTEAFF. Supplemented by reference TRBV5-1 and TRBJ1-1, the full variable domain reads KAGVTQTPRYLIKTRGQQVTLSCSPISGHRSVSWYQQTPGQGLQFLFEYFSETQRNKGNFPGRFSGRQFSNSRSEMNVSTLELGDSALYLCASSLGYGGNTEAFFGQGTRLTVV.